A selection of T cell receptor beta chains follows, all from one sample in a study of OX40 agonist ivuxolimab in advanced cancers. Assay used: immunoSEQ multiplex PCR; TCRdb lists only in-frame clones, some missing. The table has about 44,000 clones, just under 95% seen once. The sequencing used CD4+ or CD8+ T cells sorted from blood, collected in a trial of the OX40 agonist ivuxolimab. These receptors were collected from an adult with an advanced solid tumor such as melanoma, head and neck, liver or kidney cancer. The CDR3 runs from the conserved cysteine through the conserved F or W.

v_gene	j_gene	CDR3aa
TRBV2	TRBJ1-3	CASADWDLSGNTIYF
TRBV11-3	TRBJ1-1	CASSFRGTEAFF
TRBV7-3	TRBJ2-7	CASSLTLVGGAHEQYF
TRBV19	TRBJ2-7	CASSMGQDEQYF
TRBV7-8	TRBJ2-7	CASSLSETGRSSYEQYF
TRBV30	TRBJ1-1	CALRLVYTEAFF
TRBV9	TRBJ2-3	CASSGGGRSTDTQYF
TRBV6-6	TRBJ1-1	CASSIEQGLNTEAFF
TRBV5-4	TRBJ1-2	CASSFLYGYTF
TRBV5-5	TRBJ2-7	CASSPLAGYIYEQYF
TRBV9	TRBJ1-2	CASKGRNGGNYTF
TRBV21-1	TRBJ2-2	CASSSPGRDTGELFF
TRBV9	TRBJ2-6	CASSLTLDSTVGRGANVLTF
TRBV6-6	.	CASSYSTGYEQYF
TRBV4-3	TRBJ2-2	CASSQDYSINANTGELFF
TRBV11-1	TRBJ2-2	CASSFLAGAGGELFF
TRBV2	TRBJ2-7	CASRVGTVYEQYF
TRBV11-2	TRBJ2-3	CASSLVTSAPDTQYF
TRBV5-1	TRBJ2-7	CASSLSGGPEQYF
TRBV28	TRBJ2-7	CASSSPGTGAYEQYF
TRBV27	TRBJ1-2	CASSPQGADGYTF
TRBV9	TRBJ2-6	CASSVSGRISGANVLTF
TRBV6-5	TRBJ1-6	CASGPGRSPLHF
TRBV9	TRBJ2-5	CASSRPKQGGETQYF
TRBV6-6	TRBJ2-7	CASSYWRESSYEQYF
TRBV9	TRBJ2-1	CASTSGYYNEQFF
TRBV7-9	TRBJ1-2	CASEGGGEGYTF
TRBV10-2	TRBJ2-3	CASSDNGIGTDTQYF
TRBV7-2	TRBJ1-1	CASSLYRLNTEAFF
TRBV4-3	TRBJ2-7	CASSQGFRGAYEQYF
TRBV5-6	TRBJ1-1	CASSHPTGMNTEAFF
TRBV7-9	TRBJ1-1	CASSLGSTEAFF
TRBV21-1	TRBJ1-2	CASSLHREEGYTF
TRBV11-2	TRBJ2-2	CASSTWTSGDNTGELFF
TRBV9	TRBJ2-5	CASSGRLAGGPETQYF
TRBV18	TRBJ2-7	CASSLGTGMFEQYF
TRBV27	TRBJ2-7	CASSLQGAYEQYF
TRBV4-1	TRBJ2-1	CASSTSGRGNEQFF
TRBV7-2	TRBJ2-2	CASSSGTGATGELFF
TRBV4-1	TRBJ2-7	CASSQNSGSYEQYF
TRBV4-2	TRBJ1-4	CASSQAQINEKLFF
TRBV28	TRBJ1-1	CASSRQGARTEAFF
TRBV5-1	TRBJ2-6	CASSLVPPEFAGGSGANVLTF
TRBV6-6	TRBJ1-2	CASSYGGYTF
TRBV6-5	TRBJ1-1	CASSYSHENTEAFF
TRBV5-6	TRBJ2-3	CASSWPRERTDTQYF
TRBV13	TRBJ2-7	CASSQETSGSHEQYF
TRBV5-6	TRBJ2-3	CASSLGVYRTDTQYF